This T cell receptor (beta chain) is from a study of blood T cell repertoires in COVID-19. Germline V gene lookup returns CDR1 MDHEN and CDR2 SYDVKM. V was clipped by 1 base and J by 3 bases, with 16 bases between them. This CDR3 is built from 17 residues. This clone has a single count. This table comes from immunoSEQ multiplex PCR, and its TCRdb copy is limited to in-frame clones, with some not included. The sample has under 65,000 clones; 85% to 90% are singletons. Source material: peripheral blood. This rearrangement joins TRBV28 to TRBJ1-5; possible D gene TRBD1, 6 bases. This TCR was sampled from a man aged 55 to 70 with acute or convalescent COVID-19. Written as DNA, the CDR3 is TGTGCCAGCAGTTTATATCCAACAGGGTGGAACAATCAGCCCCAGCATTTT. Translating gives CASSLYPTGWNNQPQHF.